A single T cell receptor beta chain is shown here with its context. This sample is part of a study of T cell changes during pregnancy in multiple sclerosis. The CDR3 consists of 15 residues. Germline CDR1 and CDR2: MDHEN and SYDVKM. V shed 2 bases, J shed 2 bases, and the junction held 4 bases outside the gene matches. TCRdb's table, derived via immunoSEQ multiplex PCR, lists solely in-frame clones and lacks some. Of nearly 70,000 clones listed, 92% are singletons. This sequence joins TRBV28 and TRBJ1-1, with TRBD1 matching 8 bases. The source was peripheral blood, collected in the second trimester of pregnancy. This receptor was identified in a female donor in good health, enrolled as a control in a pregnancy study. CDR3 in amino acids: CASSLIAGGNTEAFF. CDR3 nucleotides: TGTGCCAGCAGTTTAATCGCAGGGGGCAACACTGAAGCTTTCTTT.